This is a list of T cell receptor beta chains from one sample in a study of PD-L1 blockade in urothelial cancer. The repertoire was sequenced with immunoSEQ multiplex PCR; TCRdb's copy has only in-frame clones and lacks some. The data hold tens of thousands of clones, with less than 90% observed a single time. This specimen consisted of PBMCs, obtained around atezolizumab (anti-PD-L1) treatment. The source of these receptors is a woman aged 65 to 85 with urothelial cancer. Both conserved end residues are part of each CDR3. The order of the fields is D gene, clone size, V gene, J gene, CDR3 protein, CDR3 DNA. A D gene is named only where the DNA matches it firmly. Rows give clone size only sometimes, using once, few, many, or a class for an expanded clone.

.	.	TRBV27	TRBJ2-5	CASSFSGQETQYF	TGTGCCAGCAGTTTTTCGGGCCAAGAGACCCAGTACTTC
TRBD1	.	TRBV5-1	TRBJ1-1	CASSLLGTGDSEAFF	TGCGCCAGCAGCTTGCTAGGGACAGGGGATAGTGAAGCTTTCTTT
.	.	TRBV6-6	TRBJ2-7	CASSYPQTYEQYF	TGTGCCAGCAGTTACCCACAGACCTACGAGCAGTACTTC
.	.	TRBV5-8	TRBJ1-6	CASSLVGSPLHF	TGTGCCAGCAGCTTGGTCGGTTCACCCCTCCACTTT
.	.	TRBV7-6	TRBJ1-4	CASSLGGGGEKLFF	TGTGCCAGCAGCTTAGGAGGAGGTGGTGAAAAACTGTTTTTT
.	.	TRBV19	TRBJ1-4	CATTGLATNEKLFF	TGTGCCACCACAGGGCTAGCAACTAATGAAAAACTGTTTTTT
TRBD2	.	TRBV4-2	TRBJ2-3	CASSQLAGGTDTQYF	TGTGCCAGCAGCCAGCTAGCGGGGGGCACAGATACGCAGTATTTT
TRBD1	.	TRBV15	TRBJ2-5	CATSRQSGQGKETQYF	TGTGCCACCAGCAGACAATCGGGACAGGGGAAAGAGACCCAGTACTTC
.	.	TRBV28	TRBJ2-6	CATLLESSGANVLTF	TGTGCCACCCTCTTGGAGAGCTCTGGGGCCAACGTCCTGACTTTC
.	.	TRBV7-2	TRBJ1-1	CASSFGQLNTEAFF	TGTGCCAGCAGCTTTGGACAGCTGAACACTGAAGCTTTCTTT
TRBD1	.	TRBV28	TRBJ1-5	CASSTGDGVYSNQPQHF	TGTGCCAGCAGTACAGGGGACGGAGTATATAGCAATCAGCCCCAGCATTTT
.	.	TRBV28	TRBJ2-3	CASSLGGVSLDTQYF	TGTGCCAGCAGTTTGGGGGGAGTATCCTTAGATACGCAGTATTTT
TRBD1	.	TRBV28	TRBJ1-2	CASNPGTGVYGYTF	TGTGCCAGTAACCCCGGGACAGGGGTATATGGCTACACCTTC
.	.	TRBV4-3	TRBJ1-1	CASSQVWTGEAFF	TGCGCCAGCAGCCAAGTTTGGACGGGAGAAGCTTTCTTT
TRBD1	.	TRBV6-6	TRBJ2-7	CASSDRGQYEQYF	TGTGCCAGCAGTGACAGGGGGCAATACGAGCAGTACTTC
.	.	TRBV7-8	TRBJ2-2	CASSLPGQTTNTGELFF	TGTGCCAGCAGCCTACCGGGACAAACCACGAACACCGGGGAGCTGTTTTTT
.	.	TRBV6-5	TRBJ1-1	CASSYERSTEAFF	TGTGCCAGCAGTTACGAGAGGAGCACTGAAGCTTTCTTT
TRBD1	.	TRBV4-1	TRBJ1-4	CASSQAWTGGAINALGEKLFF	TGCGCCAGCAGCCAAGCGTGGACAGGGGGCGCGATAAACGCTTTGGGTGAAAAACTGTTTTTT
.	.	TRBV6-1	TRBJ2-1	CASSPYNEQFF	TGTGCCAGCAGCCCATACAATGAGCAGTTCTTC
.	few	TRBV13	TRBJ1-3	CASSFGGGNTIYF	TGTGCCAGCAGCTTCGGGGGTGGAAACACCATATATTTT
.	.	TRBV7-2	TRBJ2-7	CASSPTGFYEQYF	TGTGCCAGCAGCCCTACAGGATTCTACGAGCAGTACTTC
TRBD2	.	TRBV6-1	TRBJ2-3	CASSDGNSGGAGDTQYF	TGTGCCAGCAGTGACGGGAATAGCGGGGGGGCAGGGGATACGCAGTATTTT
.	.	TRBV5-1	TRBJ1-2	CASSLGVVGQLHLGYGYTF	TGCGCCAGCAGCTTGGGGGTTGTTGGACAGCTTCATCTCGGCTATGGCTACACCTTC
.	.	TRBV7-2	TRBJ2-5	CASSAHYQETQYF	TGTGCCAGCAGCGCTCACTATCAAGAGACCCAGTACTTC
.	.	TRBV19	TRBJ2-2	CASSISLGTYTGELFF	TGTGCCAGTAGTATTAGTTTGGGCACTTACACCGGGGAGCTGTTTTTT
.	.	TRBV29-1	TRBJ2-3	CSVGQSGTQYF	TGCAGCGTTGGGCAGTCAGGTACGCAGTATTTT
TRBD1	.	TRBV5-5	TRBJ2-7	CASSRGQGNYEQYF	TGTGCCAGCAGCCGCGGACAGGGGAACTACGAGCAGTACTTC
.	.	TRBV4-3	TRBJ2-7	CASSQNSRGYEQYF	TGCGCCAGCAGCCAAAACAGTCGGGGGTACGAGCAGTACTTC
TRBD2	.	TRBV27	TRBJ2-3	CASSLLAGGRDTQYF	TGTGCCAGCAGTCTACTAGCGGGAGGACGAGATACGCAGTATTTT
TRBD1	.	TRBV11-2	TRBJ2-1	CASTASPRGQLYNEQFF	TGTGCCAGCACCGCATCCCCCCGGGGACAGTTATACAATGAGCAGTTCTTC
TRBD1	.	TRBV5-1	TRBJ1-2	CASSGGTGGLAYGYTF	TGCGCCAGCAGCGGGGGGACAGGGGGCTTGGCCTATGGCTACACCTTC
TRBD1	.	TRBV30	TRBJ2-4	CAWSVAAGTGNIQYF	TGTGCCTGGAGTGTAGCTGCCGGGACAGGTAACATTCAGTACTTC
TRBD1	once	TRBV6-5	TRBJ1-2	CASRGDRGQKYGYTF	TGTGCCAGCCGGGGGGACAGGGGGCAAAAATATGGCTACACCTTC
TRBD1	.	TRBV5-1	TRBJ1-3	CASSLVPWDRVGGNTIYF	TGCGCCAGCAGCTTGGTCCCTTGGGACAGGGTTGGAGGAAACACCATATATTTT